The 22 T cell receptor beta chains listed next were all sequenced from one sample in a study of T cells in narcolepsy. Data came from immunoSEQ multiplex PCR; TCRdb stores just in-frame clones and leaves some out. The repertoire holds about 24,000 clones, with approximately 85% as singletons. The source material was memory (CD45RA-) CD4+ T cells from blood. The origin of the receptors is a human donor in good health.

J is TRBJ2-7 and V is TRBV19; TRBD1 matches 10 bases. The J segment lost 3 bases and the V segment lost 1 base, leaving 6 bases of the junction unmatched. The CDR3 totals 16 residues. Germline assignment: CDR1 LNHDA and CDR2 SQIVND (reference sequence). DNA of the CDR3: TGTGCCAGTAGTATAGGGGGGACAGGGGTTGGCTACGAGCAGTACTTC. Translating it yields CASSIGGTGVGYEQYF.

The CDR3 region has the DNA TGTGCCAGCAGGGGACAGGGGGGCTACGAGCAGTACTTC. Its protein product is CASRGQGGYEQYF. The rearrangement links TRBV4-2 to TRBJ2-7; 11 nucleotides line up with TRBD1. Germline trimming cut 6 bases from V and 3 bases from J; bases unmatched to any gene: 1. CDR3 length: 13 amino acids. From germline, CDR1 is LGHNA and CDR2 YNFKEQ.

The chain links TRBV10-3 to TRBJ1-1, with 7 bases matching TRBD1. The V and J ends lost 4 bases and 0 bases, in that order; junction bases with no gene match: 2. The V gene's germline CDR1 is ENHRY and CDR2 SYGVKD. This CDR3 spans 14 amino acids. CDR3 DNA sequence: TGTGCCATCAGTGGACAGGGCTTGAACACTGAAGCTTTCTTT. Its protein product is CAISGQGLNTEAFF.

V and J are TRBV19 and TRBJ2-3; 9 nucleotides align to TRBD2. The CDR3 loop spans 20 amino acids. Germline values: CDR1 LNHDA, CDR2 SQIVND (reference sequence). With V trimmed by 3 bases and J by 2 bases, 18 bases remained unmatched. DNA for the CDR3: TGTGCCAGTAGTATGAGGGGGCGGTCTAGCGGGAAAGATAACACAGATACGCAGTATTTT. Its translation is CASSMRGRSSGKDNTDTQYF. Using reference TRBV19 and TRBJ2-3 for the parts outside the CDR3, the full variable domain is DGGITQSPKYLFRKEGQNVTLSCEQNLNHDAMYWYRQDPGQGLRLIYYSQIVNDFQKGDIAEGYSVSREKKESFPLTVTSAQKNPTAFYLCASSMRGRSSGKDNTDTQYFGPGTRLTVL.

The CDR3 sequence is CASSERLGSSGANVLTF. The CDR3 DNA reads TGCGCCAGCAGCGAGCGGTTGGGAAGCTCTGGGGCCAACGTCCTGACTTTC. The rearrangement joins TRBV5-1 to TRBJ2-6, with D possibly being TRBD2 (5 bases). Between the trimmed V and J ends, which lost 4 bases and 0 bases, there was a span of 14 bases. The CDR3 covers 17 residues. CDR1 is SGHRS and CDR2 is YFSETQ in the germline V gene.

In this sample, this clone turned up a few times. The gene calls are TRBV6-5 and TRBJ1-2, with D perhaps matching TRBD1 (5 bases). CDR3 length equals 15 residues. Trimming stripped 0 bases from V and 2 bases from J, with 10 bases between. The germline V gene encodes CDR1 MNHEY and CDR2 SVGAGI. As DNA, the CDR3 is TGTGCCAGCAGTTACTCTAGGGCAGGGAACTATGGCTACACCTTC. This gives the protein CASSYSRAGNYGYTF.

The gene calls are TRBV6-6 and TRBJ2-5; D is perhaps TRBD1 (6 bases). With 7 bases removed from V and 2 bases from J, the gap between germline ends came to 20 bases. CDR1 and CDR2 from the germline V gene are MNHNY and SVGAGI (reference sequence). The length of the CDR3 is 16 residues. This CDR3 reads CASKSTGPRTQETQYF. CDR3 in DNA: TGTGCCAGCAAAAGCACAGGGCCGCGGACTCAAGAGACCCAGTACTTC.

V and J are TRBV6-5 and TRBJ2-1; 9 bases line up with TRBD2. The V segment lost 6 bases and the J segment 5 bases; nucleotides outside the gene matches: 5. This CDR3 spans 14 amino acids. Germline-derived CDR1 and CDR2 are MNHEY and SVGAGI. The CDR3 reads CASRRVAGDNEQFF. Written as DNA, the CDR3 is TGTGCCAGCAGAAGGGTAGCGGGAGACAATGAGCAGTTCTTC.

J is TRBJ1-1 and V is TRBV5-4; a possible D gene is TRBD1 (5 bases). Looked up from germline, CDR1 is SGHNT and CDR2 is YYREEE (reference sequence). The CDR3 is 16 residues long. V lost 0 bases to trimming and J lost 0 bases, with 12 bases between them. The CDR3 DNA reads TGTGCCAGCAGCTTGGCCAGGGTCTCCATGAACACTGAAGCTTTCTTT. Translated, it gives CASSLARVSMNTEAFF.

The CDR3 sequence: CASSMTTPTNYGYTF. Here the CDR3 DNA reads TGTGCCAGTAGTATGACTACACCTACTAACTATGGCTACACCTTC. The chain has TRBV19 and TRBJ1-2, with D unclear. The CDR3 is 15 residues long. Between the trimmed V and J ends, which lost 3 bases and 0 bases, there was a span of 11 bases. Germline-derived CDR1 and CDR2 are LNHDA and SQIVND (reference sequence).

The chain recombines TRBV5-4 with TRBJ1-5; D remains unclear. This CDR3 comprises 14 residues. Germline V gene sequence: CDR1 SGHNT, CDR2 YYREEE (reference sequence). V dropped 6 bases and J dropped 3 bases, with 13 bases sitting between them. This chain's CDR3 is CASTEGPLNQPQHF. CDR3 bases: TGTGCCAGCACCGAGGGCCCCCTCAATCAGCCCCAGCATTTT. The complete variable domain, with remaining parts taken from reference TRBV5-4 and TRBJ1-5, reads ETGVTQSPTHLIKTRGQQVTLRCSSQSGHNTVSWYQQALGQGPQFIFQYYREEENGRGNFPPRFSGLQFPNYSSELNVNALELDDSALYLCASTEGPLNQPQHFGDGTRLSIL.

This chain uses TRBV5-4 with TRBJ2-3, with D possibly matching TRBD1 (5 bases). CDR1 and CDR2 from the germline V gene are SGHNT and YYREEE (reference sequence). The CDR3 spans 17 residues. The germline V and J ends were trimmed by 4 bases and 0 bases, with 18 bases remaining between them. CDR3 nucleotides: TGTGCCAGCAGCCGCCTAAGAAGGGGATCTAGCACAGATACGCAGTATTTT. Its protein is CASSRLRRGSSTDTQYF.

This clone is a singleton in its sample. V usage is TRBV9 and J usage is TRBJ1-1; D unclear. CDR1 is SGDLS and CDR2 is YYNGEE in the germline V gene. This CDR3 comprises 15 residues. The V end lost 0 bases, the J end lost 4 bases, and 13 bases lay between the germline ends. The CDR3 spells CASSVDGLTGTEAFF. For the CDR3, the DNA is TGTGCCAGCAGCGTAGATGGCCTTACTGGCACTGAAGCTTTCTTT.

The chain combines TRBV19 with TRBJ2-3; 9 bases map to TRBD1. Per germline, CDR1 LNHDA and CDR2 SQIVND (reference sequence). V lost 6 bases, J lost 5 bases, and 6 bases stayed unmatched. The CDR3 sequence is 14 residues long. CDR3: CASRPTGGRDTQYF. As DNA, the CDR3 is TGTGCCAGTAGACCGACAGGGGGACGAGATACGCAGTATTTT.

The rearrangement joins TRBV2 to TRBJ1-5; D gene unclear. The germline CDR1 and CDR2 sequences are SNHLY and FYNNEI. The CDR3 sequence is 13 residues long. With 8 bases removed from V and 2 bases from J, the gap between germline ends came to 10 bases. This chain's CDR3 is CASCTDGNQPQHF. CDR3 nucleotide sequence: TGTGCCAGCTGCACGGATGGCAATCAGCCCCAGCATTTT.

The chain combines TRBV6-7 with TRBJ2-7; 9 nucleotides match TRBD1. TRBV6-7 is an open reading frame whose function is uncertain. CDR3 length: 13 residues. Trimming cost V 9 bases and J 4 bases; bases outside gene matches: 7. For the CDR3, the DNA is TGTGCCAGTACAGGGGGCAAGGGGTACGAGCAGTACTTC. It specifies CASTGGKGYEQYF.

J is TRBJ2-7 and V is TRBV6-5; 10 bases match TRBD1. Germline V CDR1 and CDR2: MNHEY, SVGAGI. The V and J ends lost 6 bases and 3 bases, in that order; junction bases with no gene match: 2. The CDR3 has 13 amino acids. CDR3 coding DNA: TGTGCCAGCAGGGGGACAGGGGACTACGAGCAGTACTTC. Residues: CASRGTGDYEQYF.

This chain links TRBV6-1 with TRBJ1-1; D remains ambiguous. The CDR3 loop spans 14 amino acids. Deletions cut 8 bases from V and 4 bases from J, with 17 bases between. Per germline, CDR1 MNHNS and CDR2 SASEGT. CDR3 bases: TGTGCCAGCCGTCGGGGTAGGTGGGGCACTGAAGCTTTCTTT. Its translation is CASRRGRWGTEAFF.

This chain links TRBV15 with TRBJ2-1; a possible D gene is TRBD2 (7 bases). V dropped 1 base and J dropped 5 bases, with 18 bases sitting between them. The germline gives CDR1 LNHNV, CDR2 YYDKDF (reference sequence). This CDR3 region has 17 residues. CDR3 sequence reads: CATSRVGRGGNDNEQFF. CDR3 DNA sequence: TGTGCCACCAGCAGAGTGGGGAGGGGGGGAAATGACAATGAGCAGTTCTTC.

This clone was detected only a few times. The chain links TRBV7-6 to TRBJ2-2; D uncertain. The germline CDR1 and CDR2 sequences are SGHVS and FNYEAQ. This CDR3 contains 15 residues. Between the trimmed V and J ends, which lost 0 bases and 1 base, there was a span of 6 bases. In DNA, the CDR3 is TGTGCCAGCAGCTTAGCGGTAGGGAACACCGGGGAGCTGTTTTTT. This gives the protein CASSLAVGNTGELFF.

V and J are TRBV7-9 and TRBJ2-2; D may be TRBD1 (6 bases). Germline-derived CDR1 and CDR2 are SEHNR and FQNEAQ (reference sequence). V dropped 7 bases and J dropped 2 bases, with 8 bases sitting between them. CDR3 size: 13 residues. CDR3 protein: CASKGQNTGELFF. CDR3 sequence (DNA): TGTGCCAGCAAGGGACAAAACACCGGGGAGCTGTTTTTT.

V is TRBV9 and J is TRBJ2-4, with no clear D. Germline CDR1 reads SGDLS; CDR2 reads YYNGEE. V shed 3 bases and J shed 3 bases, with 13 bases lying between them. The CDR3 consists of 15 residues. DNA of the CDR3: TGTGCCAGCAGCGCGGGTCCCACGGGCAAAAACATTCAGTACTTC. Encoded protein: CASSAGPTGKNIQYF.